This T cell receptor (beta chain) was found in a study of blood T cell repertoires in COVID-19. Profiled with immunoSEQ multiplex PCR; TCRdb holds only in-frame clones, not every one. In the table there are about 50,000 clones, 85% to 90% of which are singletons. Trimming removed 7 bases at V and 4 bases at J, with 13 bases between. In germline, CDR1 is SGDLS, CDR2 YYNGEE. This CDR3 contains 13 residues. The specimen sequenced was peripheral blood. V is TRBV9 and J is TRBJ2-3; TRBD2 might be the D (6 bases). The sequence derives from a human donor in a cohort sampled during active COVID-19. The CDR3 sequence is CASGAGMADTQYF. The CDR3 region has the DNA TGTGCCAGCGGTGCGGGAATGGCAGATACGCAGTATTTT.